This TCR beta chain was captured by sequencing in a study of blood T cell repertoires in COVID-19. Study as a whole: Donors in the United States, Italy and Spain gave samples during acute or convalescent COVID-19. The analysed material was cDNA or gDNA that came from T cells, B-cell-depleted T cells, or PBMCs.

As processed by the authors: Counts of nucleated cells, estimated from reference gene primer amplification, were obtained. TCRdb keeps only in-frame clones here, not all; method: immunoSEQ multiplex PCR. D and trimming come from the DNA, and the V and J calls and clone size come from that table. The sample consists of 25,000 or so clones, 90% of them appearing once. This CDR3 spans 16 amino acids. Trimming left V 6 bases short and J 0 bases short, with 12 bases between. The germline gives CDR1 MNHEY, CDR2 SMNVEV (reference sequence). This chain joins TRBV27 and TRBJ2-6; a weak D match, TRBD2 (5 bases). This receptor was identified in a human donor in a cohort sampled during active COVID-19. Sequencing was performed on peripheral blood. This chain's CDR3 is CASSVWRASGANVLTF. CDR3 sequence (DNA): TGTGCCAGCAGCGTGTGGCGGGCCTCTGGGGCCAACGTCCTGACTTTC.